The clone carrying this TCR beta chain was counted at least ten times. Its target is not known. This record comes from a study of CD8+CD57+ T cells in acquired aplastic anemia. On the study more broadly: The sorted CD4+ and CD8+ cells yielded an average around 3.2 ug of DNA.

The template used for profiling TCR beta VDJ and CDR3 was genomic DNA. MiXCR, applied by TCRdb to the reads, yields one record per CDR3 protein. The sample records some 150,000 distinct CDR3 sequences, about 40% being singletons. Whole-study findings and limits: Fewer than 30 CD8+ CDR3 sequences were shared between patients and controls.

The source of this sequence is a human donor in good health, serving as a control. Material for sequencing was sorted CD4+, CD8+, or CD8+CD57+ T cells (not recorded which) from PBMCs.

The CDR3 reads CATSHDPDQPQHF. The CDR3 DNA sequence: TGTGCCACCAGCCACGATCCCGATCAGCCCCAGCATTTT. The rearrangement links TRBV24-1 to TRBJ1-5; the D is unclear. The germline V gene has CDR1 KGHDR and CDR2 SFDVKD. This CDR3 has 13 amino acids. V was pared by 7 bases and J by 5 bases, with 11 bases between.